These T cell receptor beta chains were read from a single sample in a study of identical twins. TCRdb used MiXCR to reprocess the 5' RACE reads, holding one entry per CDR3 protein. The sample shows about 490,000 distinct CDR3 sequences, roughly 15% of them seen only once. This same sample was also part of a study on yellow fever vaccine responses in identical twins.

The sequenced material came from CD4+ T cells sorted from blood. These receptors were obtained from a woman aged 18-30 years in good health. Both conserved end residues are part of each CDR3. D genes are given only for firm matches. Size is stated for part of the rows, as once, few or many counts, or as a class when the clone is expanded.

v_gene	abundance	d_gene	j_gene	CDR3aa	CDR3nt
TRBV20-1	.	TRBD2	TRBJ2-3	CSAQRIKTSGGILDTQYF	TGCAGTGCTCAAAGGATAAAGACTAGCGGGGGGATTCTTGATACGCAGTATTTT
TRBV7-9	few	.	TRBJ2-1	CASSPQTGLRNEQFF	TGTGCCAGCAGCCCCCAAACGGGACTCCGGAATGAGCAGTTCTTC
TRBV10-3	many	.	TRBJ2-3	CAISEPRTDTQYF	TGTGCCATCAGTGAGCCCCGAACAGATACGCAGTATTTT
TRBV7-3	.	.	TRBJ2-5	CASSLTNSGGFGQETQYF	TGTGCCAGCAGCTTAACGAATAGTGGCGGGTTCGGCCAAGAGACCCAGTACTTC
TRBV6-5	few	.	TRBJ2-7	CASSYNRDQYEQYF	TGTGCCAGCAGTTATAACAGGGACCAGTACGAGCAGTACTTC
TRBV7-8	.	TRBD2	TRBJ2-7	CASSLGLAGAISYEQYF	TGTGCCAGCAGCTTAGGACTAGCGGGAGCTATCTCCTACGAGCAGTACTTC
TRBV29-1	.	TRBD2	TRBJ2-3	CSVGGKSGGQDTQYF	TGCAGCGTTGGGGGCAAAAGCGGGGGGCAGGATACGCAGTATTTT
TRBV7-9	many	.	TRBJ1-5	CASSLDWDQPQHF	TGTGCCAGCAGCCTCGACTGGGATCAGCCCCAGCATTTT
TRBV9	few	.	TRBJ2-2	CASSAGHANTGELFF	TGTGCCAGCAGCGCGGGACACGCTAACACCGGGGAGCTGTTTTTT
TRBV28	few	TRBD1	TRBJ2-7	CASSYGRDRVVYEQYF	TGTGCCAGCAGTTACGGGCGGGACAGGGTTGTATACGAGCAGTACTTC
TRBV3-1	few	.	TRBJ2-1	CASTGAPSYNEQFF	TGTGCCAGCACGGGGGCCCCATCCTACAATGAGCAGTTCTTC
TRBV4-1	.	.	TRBJ2-1	CATSGGSLIF	TGCGCCACCTCCGGTGGCTCGTTGATCTTC
TRBV10-3	few	.	TRBJ2-1	CAISGSPGTTNEQFF	TGTGCCATCAGTGGGAGTCCCGGGACCACCAATGAGCAGTTCTTC
TRBV6-1	.	TRBD2	TRBJ2-1	CASSERLAGGRASYNEQFF	TGTGCCAGCAGTGAAAGGCTAGCGGGGGGGCGGGCGTCTTACAATGAGCAGTTCTTC
TRBV7-6	few	.	TRBJ1-6	CASTQGSPLHF	TGTGCCAGCACCCAGGGGTCACCCCTCCACTTT
TRBV6-1	.	TRBD1	TRBJ2-1	CASSRDRGRNNEQFF	TGTGCCAGCAGTCGGGACAGGGGTCGGAACAATGAGCAGTTCTTC
TRBV11-1	.	TRBD2	TRBJ2-3	CASSTTTSGGAPADTQYF	TGTGCCAGCAGCACGACTACTAGCGGGGGGGCCCCGGCAGATACGCAGTATTTT
TRBV12-3/TRBV12-4	.	TRBD1	TRBJ2-7	CASSRDSTSYEQYF	TGTGCCAGCAGTCGGGACAGCACTAGCTACGAGCAGTACTTC
TRBV7-2	.	.	TRBJ2-3	CASSLSGTYTDTQYF	TGTGCCAGCAGCTTAAGCGGGACATACACAGATACGCAGTATTTT
TRBV14	.	TRBD2	TRBJ2-1	CASSPTLGLAGVGGNEQFF	TGTGCCAGCAGCCCTACTTTGGGACTAGCGGGAGTTGGGGGTAATGAGCAGTTCTTC
TRBV7-3	.	TRBD2	TRBJ2-3	CASSLLGRATDTQYF	TGTGCCAGCAGCTTACTCGGGAGGGCCACAGATACGCAGTATTTT
TRBV29-1	.	.	TRBJ2-4	CSVLGDTLQNIQYF	TGCAGCGTTTTAGGGGACACTCTGCAGAACATTCAGTACTTC
TRBV27	.	.	TRBJ2-1	CASSPQGGLAQREQFF	TGTGCCAGCAGTCCCCAGGGTGGGCTAGCTCAGAGAGAGCAGTTCTTC
TRBV5-1	.	.	TRBJ2-5	CASSLSGTPLPFTKETQYF	TGCGCCAGCAGCTTGTCCGGGACTCCGCTACCCTTCACGAAAGAGACCCAGTACTTC
TRBV28	.	TRBD1	TRBJ2-2	CASSRTGYTGELFF	TGTGCCAGCAGTAGGACAGGGTACACCGGGGAGCTGTTTTTT
TRBV7-9	.	.	TRBJ2-4	CASSLVLSGVAKNIQYF	TGTGCCAGCAGCTTAGTTCTCAGCGGCGTAGCCAAAAACATTCAGTACTTC
TRBV6-1	.	.	TRBJ2-6	CASSRKTSGANVLTF	TGTGCCAGCAGCAGGAAGACCTCTGGGGCCAACGTCCTGACTTTC
TRBV2	.	.	TRBJ1-5	CASTLTPSSNQPQHF	TGTGCCAGCACGTTAACTCCCTCAAGCAATCAGCCCCAGCATTTT
TRBV5-1	few	TRBD1	TRBJ2-1	CASSSDQGQYNEQFF	TGCGCCAGCAGCTCCGACCAGGGACAGTACAATGAGCAGTTCTTC
TRBV10-3	few	TRBD2	TRBJ2-1	CAISDGLAPSEQFF	TGTGCCATCAGTGATGGACTAGCTCCCAGTGAGCAGTTCTTC
TRBV5-1	.	.	TRBJ2-6	CASSTSGQSGDNVLTF	TGCGCCAGCAGCACTAGTGGACAGTCTGGGGACAACGTCCTGACTTTC
TRBV6-1	few	TRBD1	TRBJ1-6	CASTRTGGDNSPLHF	TGTGCCAGCACCCGGACAGGGGGCGATAATTCACCCCTCCACTTT
TRBV20-1	few	TRBD2	TRBJ2-1	CSASEVRQTSGRYNEQFF	TGCAGTGCTAGCGAAGTCAGGCAGACTAGCGGGAGGTACAATGAGCAGTTCTTC
TRBV6-1	few	TRBD2	TRBJ2-1	CASSDNTGTSGGGSYNEQFF	TGTGCCAGCAGTGATAATACCGGGACTAGCGGAGGGGGCTCCTACAATGAGCAGTTCTTC
TRBV6-1	few	TRBD1	TRBJ1-2	CASSPGGTVLYGGYTF	TGTGCCAGCAGTCCCGGGGGGACAGTCCTCTATGGGGGCTACACCTTC
TRBV24-1	.	TRBD1	TRBJ2-1	CATSLGGTGGYNEQFF	TGTGCCACCAGTCTAGGTGGGACAGGGGGATACAATGAGCAGTTCTTC
TRBV12-3/TRBV12-4	few	.	TRBJ2-3	CASRKTVPGDTQYF	TGTGCCAGCAGAAAGACGGTACCCGGAGATACGCAGTATTTT
TRBV6-1	.	TRBD1	TRBJ1-3	CASIPGGAGNTIYF	TGTGCCAGCATCCCAGGGGGCGCGGGAAACACCATATATTTT
TRBV12-3/TRBV12-4	.	.	TRBJ1-4	CASSPTTGGTNEKLFF	TGTGCCAGCAGCCCGACGACAGGTGGAACTAATGAAAAACTGTTTTTT
TRBV5-6	few	.	TRBJ2-4	CASSYPTDSLAKNIQYF	TGTGCCAGCAGCTACCCGACAGACAGCCTAGCCAAAAACATTCAGTACTTC
TRBV14	.	TRBD2	TRBJ2-1	CASSQPRTSGRNEQFF	TGTGCCAGCAGCCAACCACGGACTAGCGGGAGAAACGAGCAGTTCTTC
TRBV12-3/TRBV12-4	many	TRBD2	TRBJ2-3	CASSRSSGDTDTQYF	TGTGCCAGCAGTCGCTCTAGCGGAGACACAGATACGCAGTATTTT
TRBV28	few	TRBD1	TRBJ2-1	CASSRTGFNEQFF	TGTGCCAGCAGTAGGACAGGGTTCAATGAGCAGTTCTTC